This paragraph reports one T cell receptor (beta chain). The data were produced by immunoSEQ multiplex PCR, yet TCRdb's version contains in-frame clones alone and is incomplete. Found here are some 77,000 clones, around nine tenths of them singletons; the top ten hold 0.21%. The data derive from a study of T cell changes during pregnancy in multiple sclerosis. The CDR3 is 11 amino acids. With 4 bases removed from V and 4 bases from J, the gap between germline ends came to 5 bases. Germline CDR1 is SGHRS and CDR2 is YFSETQ. The source of this sequence is a female donor with multiple sclerosis, enrolled in a pregnancy study. V gene TRBV5-1 combines with J gene TRBJ2-5, with a tentative D call TRBD1 (5 bases). This specimen was CD4+ T cells from peripheral blood mononuclear cells, taken before pregnancy. The CDR3 reads CASSRGETQYF. DNA of the CDR3: TGCGCCAGCAGCAGGGGAGAGACCCAGTACTTC.